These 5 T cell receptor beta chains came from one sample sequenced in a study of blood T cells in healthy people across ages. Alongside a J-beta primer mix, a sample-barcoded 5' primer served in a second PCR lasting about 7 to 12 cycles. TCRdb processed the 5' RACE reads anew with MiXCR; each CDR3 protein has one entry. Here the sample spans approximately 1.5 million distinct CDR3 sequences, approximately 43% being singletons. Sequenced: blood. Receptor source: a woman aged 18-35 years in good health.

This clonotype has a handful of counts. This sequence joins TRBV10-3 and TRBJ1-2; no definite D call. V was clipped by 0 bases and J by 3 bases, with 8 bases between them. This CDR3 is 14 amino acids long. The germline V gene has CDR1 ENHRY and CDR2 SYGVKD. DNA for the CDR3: TGTGCCATCAGTGAGTCCGGCAGCTACTATGGCTACACCTTC. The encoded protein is CAISESGSYYGYTF.

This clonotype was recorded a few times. CDR3 in amino acids: CSAREYRPRSLTTEAFF. The DNA for the CDR3 is TGCAGTGCTAGAGAATACAGGCCCAGGTCCTTGACCACTGAAGCTTTCTTT. The genes are TRBV20-1 and TRBJ1-1; a weak D match, TRBD1 (5 bases). Germline values: CDR1 DFQATT, CDR2 SNEGSKA (reference sequence). This CDR3 has 17 residues. Trimming took off 0 bases at V and 4 bases at J, with 21 bases between the two ends.

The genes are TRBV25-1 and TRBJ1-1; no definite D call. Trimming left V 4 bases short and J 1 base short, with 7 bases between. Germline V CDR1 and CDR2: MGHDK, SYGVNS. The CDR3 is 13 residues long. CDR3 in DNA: TGTGCCAGCAGTGCCAACTGGAACACTGAAGCTTTCTTT. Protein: CASSANWNTEAFF. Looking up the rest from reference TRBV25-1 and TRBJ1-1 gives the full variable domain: EADIYQTPRYLVIGTGKKITLECSQTMGHDKMYWYQQDPGMELHLIHYSYGVNSTEKGDLSSESTVSRIRTEHFPLTLESARPSHTSQYLCASSANWNTEAFFGQGTRLTVV.

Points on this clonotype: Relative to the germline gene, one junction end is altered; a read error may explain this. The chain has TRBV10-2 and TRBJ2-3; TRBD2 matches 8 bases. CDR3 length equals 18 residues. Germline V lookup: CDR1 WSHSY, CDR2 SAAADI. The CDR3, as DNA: TGCGTCAGCAATCGAGGACTAGCACTACCCCCGGGCACAGATACGCAGTATTTT. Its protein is CVSNRGLALPPGTDTQYF.

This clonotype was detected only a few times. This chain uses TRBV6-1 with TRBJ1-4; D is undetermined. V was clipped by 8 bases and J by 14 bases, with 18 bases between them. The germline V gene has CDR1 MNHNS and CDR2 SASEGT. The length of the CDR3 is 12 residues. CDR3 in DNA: TGTGCCAGCGCAGAGACCCGGGCGATCCTGTTTTTT. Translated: CASAETRAILFF.